Listed below are T cell receptor beta chains from one sample, sequenced in a study of tumor and adjacent non-tumor tissue in lung cancer. TCRdb re-called the multiplex PCR reads with MiXCR, one entry per CDR3 protein. The data contain approximately 120,000 distinct CDR3 sequences, around 80% of them singletons. Sequenced material: lung tumor tissue. Every receptor here comes from a woman aged 55-69 years with non-small cell lung cancer. The CDR3 runs from the conserved cysteine through the conserved F or W. The D gene is left open where the match is weak. The size entry is marked missing in some rows and otherwise reads once, few, many or a size class.

TGTGCCATCAGTGGGTGGGGATTAGAGGAACAGAACACCGGGGAGCTGTTTTTT,CAISGWGLEEQNTGELFF,TRBJ2-2,.,TRBV10-3,once
TGTGCCAGCAGCACCAAAGGTGGAAGGCTTTACCAAGAGACCAAGTACTTC,CASSTKGGRLYQETKYF,TRBJ2-5,.,TRBV11-3,.
TGCAGCGTTGAGGGTGGCCTAGGGGGAGGGTCCGATAAGCAGTTCTTC,CSVEGGLGGGSDKQFF,TRBJ2-1,.,TRBV29-1,.
TGTGCCAGCAGCTTACTCAGGGCAACAGATACGCAATATTTT,CASSLLRATDTQYF,TRBJ2-3,.,TRBV7-9,.
TGTGACAGCAGCCGTGGACAGGGGGCTGGAGACTATGGCTACACCTTC,CDSSRGQGAGDYGYTF,TRBJ1-2,TRBD1,TRBV5-4,.
TGTGCCATCTCCCGGGGCAAGGGTCAACCCCAGCATTTT,CAISRGKGQPQHF,TRBJ1-5,.,TRBV11-2,.
TGTGCCAGTAGTACACAGGGCGGTCAAGAGACCCAGTATTTC,CASSTQGGQETQYF,TRBJ2-5,.,TRBV11-2,.
TGTGCCAGCAGGCTGACTCGGGACACAGATACGCAGCATTTT,CASRLTRDTDTQHF,TRBJ1-5,.,TRBV11-2,.
TGCAATGCTAAAACAAGGGGCGGGACTGAAGCTTTCTTT,CNAKTRGGTEAFF,TRBJ1-1,.,TRBV20-1,.
TGTGCCTGCATCTACGGGATTAGCGGGAGCTACGAGCAGTACTTC,CACIYGISGSYEQYF,TRBJ2-7,TRBD2,TRBV11-2,.
TGTGACAGCAGGGGTGGGACTAGCGGGGTGAGGTACCATGAGACCCAGTACTTC,CDSRGGTSGVRYHETQYF,TRBJ2-5,TRBD2,TRBV6-6,once
TGTGCCACCGTAGGGACCTTGGTCGGGGAGCTGTTTTTT,CATVGTLVGELFF,TRBJ2-2,.,TRBV6-2/TRBV6-3,many
TGTGCCAGCAGTCTATCCGGGATAGGGGGCGCGGATACTGAGTATTTT,CASSLSGIGGADTEYF,TRBJ2-3,TRBD1,TRBV11-3,once
TGTGCCAGCAGCTCATTAAAACAGGGGGCGGACTACGAGCAGTACTTC,CASSSLKQGADYEQYF,TRBJ2-7,TRBD1,TRBV5-5,many
TGCAGTGCTATTAATAGCAGGGAACGGAGAAACATTCAGTATTTC,CSAINSRERRNIQYF,TRBJ2-4,.,TRBV20-1,.
TGCGCCAGCAGCCTAGACGGCTCTAACACTGAAGCTTTCTTT,CASSLDGSNTEAFF,TRBJ1-1,.,TRBV4-3,many
TGTGCCAGCAGCATAGGATGCGGGACAGGGAGAACCGGGGAGCTGTTTTTT,CASSIGCGTGRTGELFF,TRBJ2-2,TRBD1,TRBV11-3,.
TGCGCTAGCAGCCAAGATCAGAGGGGCCAAACCTCAGCCAAAAACATTCTGTACTTC,CASSQDQRGQTSAKNILYF,TRBJ2-4,.,TRBV4-3,.
TGTGTCAGCAGCTGGGGGACTGTCTCCTACGAGCAGTACTTC,CVSSWGTVSYEQYF,TRBJ2-7,.,TRBV11-3,.